This T cell receptor beta chain came from a study of blood T cell repertoires in COVID-19. Overall study context: Donors in the United States, Italy and Spain gave samples during acute or convalescent COVID-19. PBMCs, B-cell-depleted T cells, or T cells were the source of the cDNA or gDNA that made up the material.

J was trimmed by 1 base and V by 0 bases; bases with no gene match: 7. The V gene's germline CDR1 is SGHTA and CDR2 FQGNSA. CDR3 size: 17 residues. Data came from immunoSEQ multiplex PCR; TCRdb stores just in-frame clones and leaves some out. The sample lists about 32,000 clones; 90% were seen once. Material: peripheral blood. The source of this sequence is a man aged 70-80 years with active or convalescent COVID-19. V gene TRBV7-2 combines with J gene TRBJ2-3; 7 bases are shared with TRBD1. The CDR3 sequence is CASSLALTGFRTDTQYF. CDR3 sequence (DNA): TGTGCCAGCAGCTTAGCGCTGACAGGGTTCCGCACAGATACGCAGTATTTT.